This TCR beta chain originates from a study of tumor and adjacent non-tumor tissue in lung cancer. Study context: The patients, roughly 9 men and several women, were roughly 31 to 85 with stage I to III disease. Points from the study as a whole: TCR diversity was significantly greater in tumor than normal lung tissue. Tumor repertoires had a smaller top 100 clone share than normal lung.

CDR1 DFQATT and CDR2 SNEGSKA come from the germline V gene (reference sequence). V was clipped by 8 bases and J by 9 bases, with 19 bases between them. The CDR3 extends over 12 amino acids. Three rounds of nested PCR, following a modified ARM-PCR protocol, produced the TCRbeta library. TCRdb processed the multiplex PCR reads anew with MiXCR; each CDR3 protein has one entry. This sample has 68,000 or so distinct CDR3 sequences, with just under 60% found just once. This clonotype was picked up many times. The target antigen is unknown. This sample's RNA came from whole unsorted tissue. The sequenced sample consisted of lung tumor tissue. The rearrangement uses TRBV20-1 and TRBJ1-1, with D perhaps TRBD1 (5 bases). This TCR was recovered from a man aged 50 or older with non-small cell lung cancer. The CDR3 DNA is TGCAGTCTCTCCATGACTCAGGGTAAAGCTTTCTTT. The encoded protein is CSLSMTQGKAFF.